This T cell receptor (beta chain) is from a study of T-cell reconstitution after alpha-beta-depleted transplantation in children. Broader study findings: TCRbeta diversity was high at day 60 in some patients (a result of surviving recipient T cells and thymic progenitors). T-cell numbers and diversity one year post-transplant derived largely from freshly generated T cells.

Library preparation (for TCRbeta) was performed with unique molecular identifiers. One entry per CDR3 protein results from TCRdb running MiXCR on the PCR reads. There are about 580,000 distinct CDR3 sequences in the sample; around 23% occur only once, and roughly 13% lies in the top ten. This CDR3 comprises 15 residues. V lost 2 bases and J lost 0, with 10 bases in between. Germline-derived CDR1 and CDR2 are SGHRS and YFSETQ. In the case of this clonotype: Its antigen is undetermined.

V and J are TRBV5-1 and TRBJ2-3; no definite D call. The sequenced sample was PBMCs, mostly from graft donor cells, obtained 360 days after TCRalphabeta/CD19-depleted stem cell transplant. The clonotype was recovered from a boy younger than two who had a stem cell transplant for acute myeloid leukemia, so the T cells may come from the graft donor. Here the CDR3 DNA reads TGCGCCAGCAGCTTCGTAGGGTCCAGCACAGATACGCAGTATTTT. It specifies CASSFVGSSTDTQYF.